The TCR beta chain under discussion was sequenced for a study of CXCR3-negative and CXCR3-positive naive CD8 T cells. Researchers reported sorting every CD8+ T cell subset in triplicate, around 300,000 cells per sort. Those CD8+ T cells considered naive were CD45RO-CCR7+CD27+CD95-. Germline V gives CDR1 SGHNT, CDR2 YENEEA. The CDR3 extends over 16 amino acids. Libraries were UMI-labeled 5' RACE TRB cDNA. No DNA is given; TCRdb re-called the 5' RACE reads and lists each CDR3 protein once. The sample has 50,000 to 60,000 distinct CDR3 sequences. The chain uses TRBV11-3 and TRBJ2-7; TCRdb reports TRBD1, a call that lacks DNA to check it against. Sequencing was carried out using naive CXCR3- CD8+ T cells from blood. Subset meaning: CD45RO-CCR7+CD27+CD95- naive CD8+ T cells lacking CXCR3 (TNR3-). The receptor's source is a human donor in good health. Some clones in this sample may be carry-over from other donors' samples. The CDR3 region is CASSLRGGGTSYEQYF. The full variable domain, completed using reference TRBV11-3 and TRBJ2-7, is EAGVVQSPRYKIIEKKQPVAFWCNPISGHNTLYWYLQNLGQGPELLIRYENEEAVDDSQLPKDRFSAERLKGVDSTLKIQPAELGDSAVYLCASSLRGGGTSYEQYFGPGTRLTVT.